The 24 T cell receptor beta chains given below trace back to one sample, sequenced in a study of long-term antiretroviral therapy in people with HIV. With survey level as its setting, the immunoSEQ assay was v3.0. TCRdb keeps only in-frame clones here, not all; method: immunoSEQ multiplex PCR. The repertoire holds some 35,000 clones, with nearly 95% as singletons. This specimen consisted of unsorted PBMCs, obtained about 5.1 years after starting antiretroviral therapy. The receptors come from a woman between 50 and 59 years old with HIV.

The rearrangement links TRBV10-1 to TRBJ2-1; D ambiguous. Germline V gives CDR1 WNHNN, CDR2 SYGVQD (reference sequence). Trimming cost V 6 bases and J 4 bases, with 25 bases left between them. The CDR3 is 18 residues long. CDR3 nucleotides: TGCGCCAGCAGAGCATTGTTCGAGGAGCCGATAAAATACAATGAGCAGTTCTTC. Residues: CASRALFEEPIKYNEQFF.

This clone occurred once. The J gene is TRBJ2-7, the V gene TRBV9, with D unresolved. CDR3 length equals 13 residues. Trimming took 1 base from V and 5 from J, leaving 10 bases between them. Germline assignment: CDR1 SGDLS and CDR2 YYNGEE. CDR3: CASSVSGSHEQYF. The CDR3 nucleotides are TGTGCCAGCAGCGTAAGTGGCAGCCACGAGCAGTACTTC.

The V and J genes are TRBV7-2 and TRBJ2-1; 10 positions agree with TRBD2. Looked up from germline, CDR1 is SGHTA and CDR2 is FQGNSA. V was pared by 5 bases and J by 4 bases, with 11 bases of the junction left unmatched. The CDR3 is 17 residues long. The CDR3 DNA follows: TGTGCCAGCAGCCGCCTCCCCGGGACTAGCGTGTACAATGAGCAGTTCTTC. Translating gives CASSRLPGTSVYNEQFF.

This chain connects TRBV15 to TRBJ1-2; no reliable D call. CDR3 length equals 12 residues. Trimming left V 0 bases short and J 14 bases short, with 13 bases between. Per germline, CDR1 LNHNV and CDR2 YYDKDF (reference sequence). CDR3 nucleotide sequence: TGTGCCACCAGCAGAGATCTCGGTGAAGAAACCTTC. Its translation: CATSRDLGEETF.

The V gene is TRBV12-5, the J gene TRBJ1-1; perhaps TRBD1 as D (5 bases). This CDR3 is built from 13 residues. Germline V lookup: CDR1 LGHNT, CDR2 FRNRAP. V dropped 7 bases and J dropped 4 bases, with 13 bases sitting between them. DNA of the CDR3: TGTGCTAGTGCCATTCTGGGGGGCACTGAAGCTTTCTTT. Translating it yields CASAILGGTEAFF.

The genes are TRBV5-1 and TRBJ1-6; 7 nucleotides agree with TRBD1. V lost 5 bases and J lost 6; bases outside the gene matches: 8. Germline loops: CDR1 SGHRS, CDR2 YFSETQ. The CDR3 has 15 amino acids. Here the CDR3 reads CASRGDRAINSPLHF. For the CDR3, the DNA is TGCGCCAGCAGAGGCGACAGGGCGATTAATTCACCCCTCCACTTT.

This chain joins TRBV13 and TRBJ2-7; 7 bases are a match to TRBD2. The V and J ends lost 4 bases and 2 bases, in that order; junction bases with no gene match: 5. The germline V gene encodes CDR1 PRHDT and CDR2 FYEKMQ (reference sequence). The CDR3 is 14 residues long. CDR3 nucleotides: TGTGCCAGCAGCTCTGGACGGGGGGCCTACGAGCAGTACTTC. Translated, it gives CASSSGRGAYEQYF.

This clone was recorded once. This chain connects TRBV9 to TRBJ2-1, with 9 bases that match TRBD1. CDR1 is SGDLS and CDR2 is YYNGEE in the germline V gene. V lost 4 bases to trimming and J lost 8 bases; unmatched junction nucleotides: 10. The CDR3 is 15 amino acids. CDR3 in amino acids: CASSPRDRAGDEQFF. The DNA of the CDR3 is TGTGCCAGCAGCCCACGGGACAGGGCCGGGGATGAGCAGTTCTTC.

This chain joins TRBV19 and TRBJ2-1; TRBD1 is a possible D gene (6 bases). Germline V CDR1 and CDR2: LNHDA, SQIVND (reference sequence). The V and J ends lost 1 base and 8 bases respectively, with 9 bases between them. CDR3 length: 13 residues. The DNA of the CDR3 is TGTGCCAGTAGTATAGGCAGGGGCGATGAGCAGTTCTTC. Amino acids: CASSIGRGDEQFF.

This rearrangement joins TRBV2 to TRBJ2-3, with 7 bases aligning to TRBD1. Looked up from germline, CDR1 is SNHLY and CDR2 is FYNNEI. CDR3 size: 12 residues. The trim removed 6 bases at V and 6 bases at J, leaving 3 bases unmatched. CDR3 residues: CASRKGADTQYF. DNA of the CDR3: TGTGCCAGCAGAAAGGGGGCGGATACGCAGTATTTT.

CDR3 coding DNA: TGTGCCAGCAGTTACGGGCAGCACTCTGGAAACACCATATATTTT. Translated: CASSYGQHSGNTIYF. The chain recombines TRBV6-6 with TRBJ1-3; no firm D call. Looked up from germline, CDR1 is MNHNY and CDR2 is SVGAGI (reference sequence). This CDR3 spans 15 amino acids. V lost 2 bases and J 0 bases, leaving 8 bases between the germline ends.

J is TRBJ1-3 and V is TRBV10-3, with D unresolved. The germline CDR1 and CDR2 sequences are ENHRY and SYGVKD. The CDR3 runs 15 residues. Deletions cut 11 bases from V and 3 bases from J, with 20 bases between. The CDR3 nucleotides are TGTGCCTCCGCCCCCCCCCAATTCAGTGGAAACACCATATATTTT. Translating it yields CASAPPQFSGNTIYF.

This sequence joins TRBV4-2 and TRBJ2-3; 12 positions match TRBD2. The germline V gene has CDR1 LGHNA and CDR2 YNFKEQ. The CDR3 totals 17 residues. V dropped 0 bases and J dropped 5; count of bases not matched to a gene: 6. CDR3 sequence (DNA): TGTGCCAGCAGCCAAGAGCTAGCGGGGGGGCCGAAAGATACGCAGTATTTT. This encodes CASSQELAGGPKDTQYF.

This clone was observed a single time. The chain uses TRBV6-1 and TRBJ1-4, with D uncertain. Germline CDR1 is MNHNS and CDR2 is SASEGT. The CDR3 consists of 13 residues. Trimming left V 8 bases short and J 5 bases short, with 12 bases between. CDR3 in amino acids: CASLPNTNEKLFF. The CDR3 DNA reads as TGTGCCAGCTTACCCAACACGAATGAAAAACTGTTTTTT.

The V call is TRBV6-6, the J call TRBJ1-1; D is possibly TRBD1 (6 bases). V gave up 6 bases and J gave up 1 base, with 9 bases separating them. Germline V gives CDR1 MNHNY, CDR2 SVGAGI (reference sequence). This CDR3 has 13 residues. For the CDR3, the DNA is TGTGCCAGCAGGGAGACAGGGAACACTGAAGCTTTCTTT. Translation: CASRETGNTEAFF.

CDR3 bases: TGTGCCAGCAGCTCGGGAGGGAGACAGGGAAACACCATATATTTT. Protein product: CASSSGGRQGNTIYF. The rearrangement joins TRBV5-4 to TRBJ1-3, with a tentative D call TRBD1 (5 bases). The germline V and J ends were trimmed by 3 bases and 4 bases, with 14 bases remaining between them. Germline V gives CDR1 SGHNT, CDR2 YYREEE (reference sequence). The CDR3 length is 15 residues.

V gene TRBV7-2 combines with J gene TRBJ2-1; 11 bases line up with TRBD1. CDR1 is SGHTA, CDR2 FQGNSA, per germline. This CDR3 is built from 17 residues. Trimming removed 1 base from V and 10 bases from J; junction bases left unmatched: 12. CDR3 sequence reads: CASSLEGSGTGGREQFF. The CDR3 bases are TGTGCCAGCAGCTTAGAGGGCTCCGGGACAGGGGGTCGAGAGCAGTTCTTC.

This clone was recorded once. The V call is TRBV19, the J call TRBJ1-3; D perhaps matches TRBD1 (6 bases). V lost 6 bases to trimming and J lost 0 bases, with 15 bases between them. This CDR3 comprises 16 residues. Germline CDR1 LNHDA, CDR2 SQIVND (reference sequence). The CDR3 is CASRPDRSSSGNTIYF. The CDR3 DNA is TGTGCCAGTAGGCCAGACAGGTCGAGCTCTGGAAACACCATATATTTT.

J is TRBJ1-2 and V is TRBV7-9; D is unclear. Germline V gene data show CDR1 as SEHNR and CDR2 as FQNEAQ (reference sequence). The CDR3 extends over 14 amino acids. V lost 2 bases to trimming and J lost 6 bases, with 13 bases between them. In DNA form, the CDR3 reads TGTGCCAGCAGCTTACTGAACGGGGAGAATGGCTACACCTTC. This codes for CASSLLNGENGYTF.

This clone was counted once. The CDR3 spells CASSSGQSNYGYTF. DNA of the CDR3: TGTGCCAGCAGCTCGGGACAGTCCAACTATGGCTACACCTTC. The rearrangement links TRBV2 to TRBJ1-2, with TRBD1 matching 7 bases. CDR3 length: 14 amino acids. CDR1 and CDR2 (germline): SNHLY, FYNNEI. J gave up 2 bases and V 6 bases, and 6 bases lay outside the gene matches.

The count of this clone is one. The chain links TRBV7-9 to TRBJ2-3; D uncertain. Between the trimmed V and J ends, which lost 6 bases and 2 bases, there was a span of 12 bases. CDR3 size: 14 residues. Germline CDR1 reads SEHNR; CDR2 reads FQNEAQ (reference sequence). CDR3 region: CASSSTRPTDTQYF. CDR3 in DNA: TGTGCCAGCAGTTCGACTCGACCCACAGATACGCAGTATTTT.

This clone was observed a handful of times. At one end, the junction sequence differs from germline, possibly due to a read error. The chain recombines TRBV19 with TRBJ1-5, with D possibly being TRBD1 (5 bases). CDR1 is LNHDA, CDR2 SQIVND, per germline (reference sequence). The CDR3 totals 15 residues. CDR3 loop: CASSLDPGGYQPQHF. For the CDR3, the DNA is TGTGCCAGTAGTCTAGACCCCGGGGGGTATCAGCCCCAGCATTTT.

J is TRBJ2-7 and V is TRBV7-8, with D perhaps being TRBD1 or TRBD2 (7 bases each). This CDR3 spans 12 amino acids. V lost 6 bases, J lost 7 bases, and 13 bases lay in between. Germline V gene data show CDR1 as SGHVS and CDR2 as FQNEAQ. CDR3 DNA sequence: TGTGCCAGCAGTACAGGGGAGGGGGAGCAGTACTTC. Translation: CASSTGEGEQYF. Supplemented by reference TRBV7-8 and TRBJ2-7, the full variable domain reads GAGVSQSPRYKVAKRGQDVALRCDPISGHVSLFWYQQALGQGPEFLTYFQNEAQLDKSGLPSDRFFAERPEGSVSTLKIQRTQQEDSAVYLCASSTGEGEQYFGPGTRLTVT.

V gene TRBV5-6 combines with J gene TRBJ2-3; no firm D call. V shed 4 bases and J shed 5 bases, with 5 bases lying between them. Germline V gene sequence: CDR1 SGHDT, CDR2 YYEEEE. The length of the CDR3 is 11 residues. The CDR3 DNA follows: TGTGCCAGCAGCCATAGAGATACGCAGTATTTT. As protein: CASSHRDTQYF.